These 5 T cell receptor beta chains came from one sample sequenced in a study of blood T cell repertoires in COVID-19. Sequenced by immunoSEQ multiplex PCR; TCRdb stores in-frame clones only, minus some. This sample has 150,000 to 200,000 clones, with approximately 80% found just once. Material for sequencing was peripheral blood. These receptors all come from a human donor in a cohort sampled during active COVID-19.

A single count supports this clone. The rearrangement uses TRBV9 and TRBJ1-3; 8 bases fit TRBD1. With V trimmed by 0 bases and J by 4 bases, 6 bases remained unmatched. This CDR3 has 16 residues. Germline CDR1 SGDLS, CDR2 YYNGEE. CDR3 sequence (DNA): TGTGCCAGCAGCGTAGGGGGAACAGGGGGAGGAAACACCATATATTTT. It is translated as CASSVGGTGGGNTIYF.

The chain is built from TRBV7-3 and TRBJ2-1; possibly TRBD1 for D (5 bases). Germline CDR1 SGHTA, CDR2 FQGTGA. The CDR3 sequence is 14 residues long. V was trimmed by 2 bases and J by 7 bases, leaving 12 bases between them. The CDR3 DNA follows: TGTGCCAGCAGCTTAGTTCCAGGGCCGAATGAGCAGTTCTTC. This codes for CASSLVPGPNEQFF.

The genes are TRBV27 and TRBJ1-1; D remains unclear. The CDR3 is 13 residues long. Germline V gives CDR1 MNHEY, CDR2 SMNVEV (reference sequence). V lost 6 bases, J lost 1 base, and 9 bases lay in between. This chain's CDR3 is CASSHRENTEAFF. In nucleotides, the CDR3 is TGTGCCAGCAGCCACCGGGAGAACACTGAAGCTTTCTTT.

This clone was observed a handful of times. The V call is TRBV7-3, the J call TRBJ1-1, with D possibly being TRBD1 (5 bases). Trimming pared 5 bases from V and 1 base from J, leaving 11 bases between. Germline values: CDR1 SGHTA, CDR2 FQGTGA. The CDR3 is 14 residues long. Written as DNA, the CDR3 is TGTGCCAGCAGCCCAGACAGACAGAACACTGAAGCTTTCTTT. Translating gives CASSPDRQNTEAFF.

The chain is built from TRBV25-1 and TRBJ1-2; no clear D gene. Trimming shortened V by 1 base and J by 3 bases, and 15 bases separated the two germline ends. CDR3 length: 16 amino acids. The germline CDR1 and CDR2 sequences are MGHDK and SYGVNS. The CDR3 bases are TGTGCCAGCAGTGAATCTCGGGGAAATTTGGACTATGGCTACACCTTC. Its translation: CASSESRGNLDYGYTF.